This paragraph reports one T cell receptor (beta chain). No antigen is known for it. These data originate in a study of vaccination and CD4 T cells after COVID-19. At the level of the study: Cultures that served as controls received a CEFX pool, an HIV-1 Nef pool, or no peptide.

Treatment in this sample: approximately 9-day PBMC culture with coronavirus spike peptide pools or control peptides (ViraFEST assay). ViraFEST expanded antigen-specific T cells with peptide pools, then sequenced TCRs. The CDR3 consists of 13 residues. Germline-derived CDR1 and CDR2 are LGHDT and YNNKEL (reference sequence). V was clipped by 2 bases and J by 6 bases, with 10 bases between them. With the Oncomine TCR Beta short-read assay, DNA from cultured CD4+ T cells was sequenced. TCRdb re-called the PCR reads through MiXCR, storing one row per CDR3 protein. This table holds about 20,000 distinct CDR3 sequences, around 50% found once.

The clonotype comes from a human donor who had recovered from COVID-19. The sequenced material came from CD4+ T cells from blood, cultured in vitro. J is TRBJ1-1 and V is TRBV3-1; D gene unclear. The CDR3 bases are TGTGCCAGCAGCCAACAGGTAGCGTCTGAAGCTTTCTTT. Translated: CASSQQVASEAFF. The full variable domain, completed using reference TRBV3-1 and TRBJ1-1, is DTAVSQTPKYLVTQMGNDKSIKCEQNLGHDTMYWYKQDSKKFLKIMFSYNNKELIINETVPNRFSPKSPDKAHLNLHINSLELGDSAVYFCASSQQVASEAFFGQGTRLTVV.